A single sample gave rise to the 20 T cell receptor beta chains below, sequenced in a study of T cells in Graves' hyperthyroidism and ophthalmopathy. RNA transcripts gave rise to amplified TCR beta CDR3 regions. First-round RT-PCR targeting the TCR CDR3 was performed with the HTBI primer set. TCRdb analysed the multiplex PCR reads with MiXCR anew, one entry per CDR3 protein. The table has roughly 420,000 distinct CDR3 sequences, about 15% seen once. Sequencing input: blood. These TCRs come from a woman younger than 30 with Graves' hyperthyroidism.

This clonotype has more than one count but fewer than ten. The chain combines TRBV20-1 with TRBJ2-1; no clear D. This CDR3 is 12 amino acids long. Germline V gene sequence: CDR1 DFQATT, CDR2 SNEGSKA (reference sequence). V dropped 8 bases and J dropped 4 bases, with 12 bases sitting between them. DNA for the CDR3: TGCAGTACCCAAGAAGGATACAATGAGCAGTTCTTC. It yields the protein CSTQEGYNEQFF.

The chain couples TRBV4-1 to TRBJ2-2; 10 bases line up with TRBD1. The CDR3 runs to 16 residues. The germline V gene encodes CDR1 MGHRA and CDR2 YSYEKL. Trimming took 3 bases from V and 4 from J; bases not matched to a gene: 5. As DNA, the CDR3 is TGCGCCAGCAGCCAGGGACAGGGGAGAAGCACCGGGGAGCTGTTTTTT. Translation: CASSQGQGRSTGELFF.

The rearrangement uses TRBV6-5 and TRBJ1-1; 9 bases line up with TRBD1. The junction had 4 bases not matched to a gene; V was cut back by 1 base and J by 10 bases. The CDR3 loop spans 13 amino acids. Germline V gives CDR1 MNHEY, CDR2 SVGAGI. CDR3 coding DNA: TGTGCCAGCAGTTACTACAGGGGGCGCCCAGCTTTCTTT. It encodes CASSYYRGRPAFF.

This clonotype appeared a few times. This may come from a read error, since a much larger clone is one base off. V usage is TRBV7-6 and J usage is TRBJ2-3; D is possibly TRBD2 (6 bases). This CDR3 comprises 17 residues. V shed 4 bases and J shed 7 bases, with 24 bases lying between them. CDR1 is SGHVS and CDR2 is FNYEAQ in the germline V gene. The CDR3 DNA reads as TGTGCCAGCAGCTCGTACCTCGCCCAGACGGGAGTCAATACGCAGTATTTT. The encoded protein is CASSSYLAQTGVNTQYF.

This clonotype was detected many times. The chain couples TRBV12-3 or TRBV12-4 to TRBJ2-5; maybe TRBD2 (6 bases). Trimming pared 5 bases from V and 8 bases from J, leaving 18 bases between. The CDR3 totals 14 residues. The CDR3 sequence is CASSATFGSQTQYF. DNA for the CDR3: TGTGCCAGCAGTGCCACATTCGGGAGCCAAACCCAGTACTTC.

This clonotype was picked up many times. V and J are TRBV7-3 and TRBJ2-3, with D perhaps TRBD1 (5 bases). The CDR3 has 15 amino acids. Germline lookup yields CDR1 SGHTA and CDR2 FQGTGA. Between the trimmed V and J ends, which lost 5 bases and 1 base, there was a span of 13 bases. The CDR3 DNA is TGTGCCAGCAGCCCCCAGGGCGGAGGCACAGATACGCAGTATTTT. Encoded protein: CASSPQGGGTDTQYF.

Concerning this clonotype: One junction end does not reproduce the germline sequence, and a read error may be involved. DNA for the CDR3: TGCGCCAGCACTAGTCTAGCGGGAGGTGAGACCCGGTACTTC. It translates to CASTSLAGGETRYF. J is TRBJ2-5 and V is TRBV5-1; 11 nucleotides match TRBD2. The CDR3 loop spans 14 amino acids. Germline lookup yields CDR1 SGHRS and CDR2 YFSETQ.

The chain employs TRBV6-1 and TRBJ2-1; D is unclear. Germline V gives CDR1 MNHNS, CDR2 SASEGT. Between the trimmed V and J ends, which lost 5 bases and 9 bases, there was a span of 11 bases. This CDR3 is 12 amino acids long. This CDR3 reads CASSPNGPEQFF. Written as DNA, the CDR3 is TGTGCCAGCAGTCCGAATGGTCCTGAGCAGTTCTTC.

This clonotype has only a few counts. The chain carries TRBV4-1 and TRBJ2-3; D is tentatively TRBD1 or TRBD2 (6 bases each). This CDR3 has 13 amino acids. CDR1 and CDR2 from the germline V gene are MGHRA and YSYEKL. Trimming took off 11 bases at V and 4 bases at J, with 16 bases between the two ends. The CDR3 reads CAGRGPGADTQYF. The CDR3, as DNA: TGCGCCGGCCGGGGGCCCGGCGCAGATACGCAGTATTTT.

This chain joins TRBV29-1 and TRBJ2-5; TRBD1 matches at 7 bases. From germline, CDR1 is SQVTM and CDR2 ANQGSEA. J lost 6 bases, V lost 4 bases, and 11 bases had no gene match. CDR3 size: 14 residues. The CDR3 DNA sequence: TGCAGCGTTGTAACGGCAGGGGGTCCGCAGACCCAGTACTTC. Protein: CSVVTAGGPQTQYF.

This clonotype showed up just a few times. The chain has TRBV18 and TRBJ2-5, with D possibly TRBD2 on 5 matching bases. Trimming took off 5 bases at V and 5 bases at J, with 12 bases between the two ends. The CDR3 has 13 amino acids. CDR1 and CDR2 from the germline V gene are KGHSH and LQKENI. CDR3 region: CASSEGLGETQYF. CDR3 bases: TGTGCCAGCTCAGAGGGTCTAGGTGAGACCCAGTACTTC.

J is TRBJ1-6 and V is TRBV30; TRBD1 aligns across 7 bases. V lost 5 bases and J lost 6; bases outside the gene matches: 13. The CDR3 is 16 residues long. Per germline, CDR1 GTSNPN and CDR2 SVGIG (reference sequence). Written as DNA, the CDR3 is TGTGCCTGGGATCAGCCGGGACAGCGACGTAATTCACCCCTCCACTTT. Its protein is CAWDQPGQRRNSPLHF.

This clonotype was detected many times. The CDR3 spells CASSYSGTSGEDEQFF. CDR3 DNA: TGTGCCAGCAGCTATTCCGGGACTAGCGGAGAGGATGAGCAGTTCTTC. The rearrangement links TRBV2 to TRBJ2-1, with TRBD2 matching over 11 bases. CDR3 length: 16 residues. Losses at the gene ends were 6 bases for V and 8 bases for J; bases not matched to a gene: 12. Germline CDR1 is SNHLY and CDR2 is FYNNEI.

This clonotype came up many times. V and J are TRBV4-1 and TRBJ1-2, with D hard to call. Trimming left V 4 bases short and J 4 bases short, with 19 bases between. Germline-derived CDR1 and CDR2 are MGHRA and YSYEKL. The CDR3 spans 16 residues. The CDR3 DNA sequence: TGCGCCAGCAGCCTCGGTTCCGGGCCTCAGAGCTATGGCTACACCTTC. Protein: CASSLGSGPQSYGYTF.

This clonotype was found many times. This chain connects TRBV6-1 to TRBJ1-2, with 9 nucleotides matching TRBD1. The CDR3 consists of 15 residues. Germline CDR1 and CDR2: MNHNS and SASEGT. V trimming: 5 bases; J trimming: 5 bases; junction bases outside the gene matches: 9. CDR3 nucleotides: TGTGCCAGCAGTCCCCCCGGGACAGGGACATATGGCTACACCTTC. Its protein is CASSPPGTGTYGYTF.

This clonotype was observed many times. The chain couples TRBV20-1 to TRBJ2-7, with 12 positions matching TRBD1. The CDR3 length is 12 residues. From germline, CDR1 is DFQATT and CDR2 SNEGSKA (reference sequence). Trimming took 6 bases from V and 7 from J; bases not matched to a gene: 4. CDR3 in DNA: TGCAGTGCATCGGGACAGGGGGCTGAGCAGTACTTC. It is translated as CSASGQGAEQYF.

In this sample, this clonotype turned up many times. The chain is built from TRBV12-3 or TRBV12-4 and TRBJ2-3; 9 bases map to TRBD2. The V gene end was trimmed by 3 bases and the J gene end by 5 bases; junction bases not matched to a gene: 9. This CDR3 has 16 amino acids. CDR3 in amino acids: CASSLFRGGAKDTQYF. DNA for the CDR3: TGTGCCAGCAGTTTGTTCCGCGGGGGGGCCAAAGATACGCAGTATTTT.

This clonotype was observed many times. The chain joins TRBV6-1 to TRBJ1-4, with 9 positions matching TRBD1. J lost 7 bases, V lost 6 bases, and 6 bases had no gene match. The CDR3 spans 14 residues. Germline V gene data show CDR1 as MNHNS and CDR2 as SASEGT. CDR3: CASRNRGPGEKLFF. The CDR3 DNA follows: TGTGCCAGCAGGAACAGGGGGCCCGGTGAAAAACTGTTTTTT.

Many counts were recorded for this clonotype. J is TRBJ2-7 and V is TRBV6-1, with TRBD1 matching 9 bases. V lost 6 bases, J lost 4 bases, and 7 bases stayed unmatched. Germline V CDR1 and CDR2: MNHNS, SASEGT. The CDR3 contains 14 residues. CDR3 DNA sequence: TGTGCCAGCAGACCGGGACAGGGATCATACGAGCAGTACTTC. It specifies CASRPGQGSYEQYF.

This clonotype appeared many times. The chain is built from TRBV2 and TRBJ2-4; no definite D call. With 4 bases removed from V and 3 bases from J, the gap between germline ends came to 7 bases. The V gene's germline CDR1 is SNHLY and CDR2 FYNNEI. This CDR3 comprises 13 residues. This CDR3 is CASSAALKNIQYF. The DNA of the CDR3 is TGTGCCAGCAGTGCTGCTCTCAAAAACATTCAGTACTTC.